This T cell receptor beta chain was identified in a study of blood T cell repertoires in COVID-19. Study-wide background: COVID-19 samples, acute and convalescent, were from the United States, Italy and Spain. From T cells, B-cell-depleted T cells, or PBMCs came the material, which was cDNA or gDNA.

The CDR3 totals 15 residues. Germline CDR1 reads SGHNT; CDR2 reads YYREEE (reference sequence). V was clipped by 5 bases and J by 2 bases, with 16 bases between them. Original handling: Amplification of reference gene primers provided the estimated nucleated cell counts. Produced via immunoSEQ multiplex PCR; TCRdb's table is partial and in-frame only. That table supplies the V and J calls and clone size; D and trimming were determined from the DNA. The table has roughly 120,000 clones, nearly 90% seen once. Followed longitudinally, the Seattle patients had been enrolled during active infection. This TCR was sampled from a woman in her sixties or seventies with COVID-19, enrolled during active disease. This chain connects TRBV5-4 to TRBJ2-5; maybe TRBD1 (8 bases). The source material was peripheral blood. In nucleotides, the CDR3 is TGTGCCAGCAGAAGGGAACAGGGGGGGCAAGAGACCCAGTACTTC. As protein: CASRREQGGQETQYF.